One and the same sample provided the 20 T cell receptor beta chains below, sequenced in a study of blood T cells in healthy people across ages. Combining a sample-barcoded 5' primer with a J-beta primer mix, a second PCR ran for roughly 7 to 11 cycles. MiXCR was run by TCRdb on the 5' RACE reads, yielding one entry per CDR3 protein. The sample records hundreds of thousands of distinct CDR3 sequences, 45% to 65% being singletons. Sequences were obtained from blood. The receptors were sampled from a man aged 55 to 69 in good health.

This clonotype was seen a handful of times. J is TRBJ2-4 and V is TRBV20-1, with 9 bases fitting TRBD2. Germline CDR1 is DFQATT and CDR2 is SNEGSKA (reference sequence). Germline trimming cut 0 bases from V and 0 bases from J; bases unmatched to any gene: 3. The CDR3 runs to 16 residues. The CDR3 here is CSARDASGVAKNIQYF. DNA for the CDR3: TGCAGTGCTAGAGATGCTAGCGGGGTAGCCAAAAACATTCAGTACTTC.

The rearrangement uses TRBV2 and TRBJ2-5, with 8 bases lining up with TRBD1. Germline loops: CDR1 SNHLY, CDR2 FYNNEI. The V segment lost 4 bases and the J segment 0 bases; nucleotides outside the gene matches: 10. This CDR3 is 17 amino acids long. CDR3 DNA sequence: TGTGCCAGCAGTGGATTGTCGGACAGGGTTTACCAAGAGACCCAGTACTTC. Encoded protein: CASSGLSDRVYQETQYF.

The chain combines TRBV20-1 with TRBJ1-2; D is unclear. Germline CDR1 is DFQATT and CDR2 is SNEGSKA (reference sequence). The CDR3 runs 12 residues. V was clipped by 1 base and J by 1 base, with 4 bases between them. CDR3 nucleotides: TGCAGTGCTAGAGGAGTTAACTATGGCTACACCTTC. Translated: CSARGVNYGYTF.

This clonotype has at least ten counts. This chain joins TRBV29-1 and TRBJ2-5; D is perhaps TRBD1 (6 bases). This CDR3 region has 13 residues. Deletions cut 2 bases from V and 2 bases from J, with 9 bases between. Germline lookup yields CDR1 SQVTM and CDR2 ANQGSEA. The CDR3 region has the DNA TGCAGCGTTGAACGGACAGAACAAGAGACCCAGTACTTC. This translates into CSVERTEQETQYF.

The chain combines TRBV9 with TRBJ2-3; D not certain. There are 15 residues in the CDR3. V gave up 0 bases and J gave up 3 bases, with 11 bases separating them. From germline, CDR1 is SGDLS and CDR2 YYNGEE. CDR3 coding DNA: TGTGCCAGCAGCGTAGGTATAGGATTGACAGATACGCAGTATTTT. It codes for CASSVGIGLTDTQYF.

The chain recombines TRBV5-1 with TRBJ2-5, with D maybe TRBD1 (6 bases). Deletions cut 7 bases from V and 4 bases from J, with 14 bases between. The CDR3 length is 13 residues. Germline CDR1 and CDR2: SGHRS and YFSETQ. In DNA, the CDR3 is TGCGCCAGCCATGAGCAGGGGTCAGAGACCCAGTACTTC. It is translated as CASHEQGSETQYF.

This clonotype was observed a handful of times. V and J are TRBV5-1 and TRBJ1-6; D is undetermined. Trimming took 0 bases from V and 10 from J, leaving 14 bases between them. CDR1 and CDR2 (germline): SGHRS, YFSETQ. The CDR3 is 15 amino acids. In nucleotides, the CDR3 is TGCGCCAGCAGCTTGGAGGTGGGAGGCCGATCACCCCTCCACTTT. Translating gives CASSLEVGGRSPLHF.

The genes are TRBV20-1 and TRBJ2-7, with D possibly TRBD2 on 7 matching bases. CDR3 length: 15 amino acids. The V end lost 3 bases, the J end lost 10 bases, and 25 bases lay between the germline ends. Germline V gene sequence: CDR1 DFQATT, CDR2 SNEGSKA (reference sequence). CDR3 residues: CSASDRLAALGAQYF. The CDR3, as DNA: TGCAGTGCTAGCGACAGACTAGCCGCCCTGGGGGCCCAGTACTTC.

The chain uses TRBV9 and TRBJ2-5; 8 bases align to TRBD1. The germline V gene encodes CDR1 SGDLS and CDR2 YYNGEE. V lost 6 bases, J lost 4 bases, and 8 bases stayed unmatched. The CDR3 has 14 residues. The CDR3 nucleotides are TGTGCCAGCAACCCGGACAGGGTAGGAGAGACCCAGTACTTC. Translated, it gives CASNPDRVGETQYF. Drawing the rest from reference TRBV9 and TRBJ2-5, the complete variable domain is DSGVTQTPKHLITATGQRVTLRCSPRSGDLSVYWYQQSLDQGLQFLIQYYNGEERAKGNILERFSAQQFPDLHSELNLSSLELGDSALYFCASNPDRVGETQYFGPGTRLLVL.

This chain links TRBV6-1 with TRBJ2-5, with unresolved D. The germline CDR1 and CDR2 sequences are MNHNS and SASEGT. Between the trimmed V and J ends, which lost 3 bases and 4 bases, there was a span of 9 bases. There are 13 residues in the CDR3. The CDR3 DNA sequence: TGTGCCAGCAGTGAGAAGGCCGGAGAGACCCAGTACTTC. Amino acid sequence: CASSEKAGETQYF.

This clonotype was observed once. This chain links TRBV20-1 with TRBJ2-2, with TRBD1 as a possible D gene (6 bases). The germline V and J ends were trimmed by 6 bases and 4 bases, with 12 bases remaining between them. This CDR3 is built from 13 residues. CDR1 and CDR2 (germline): DFQATT, SNEGSKA (reference sequence). The CDR3 spells CSATGTSTGELFF. The CDR3 nucleotides read TGCAGTGCAACCGGGACATCCACCGGGGAGCTGTTTTTT.

This clonotype was seen more than once but under ten times. This sequence joins TRBV25-1 and TRBJ2-1; the D is unclear. The V gene's germline CDR1 is MGHDK and CDR2 SYGVNS. Deletions cut 4 bases from V and 8 bases from J, with 9 bases between. The CDR3 has 12 amino acids. CDR3 sequence (DNA): TGTGCCAGCAGTGGCAACACGGATGAGCAGTTCTTC. It specifies CASSGNTDEQFF.

The chain employs TRBV7-9 and TRBJ1-6, with D unresolved. Germline V CDR1 and CDR2: SEHNR, FQNEAQ (reference sequence). The CDR3 contains 15 residues. The germline V and J ends were trimmed by 5 bases and 9 bases, with 17 bases remaining between them. The CDR3 DNA sequence: TGTGCCAGCAGCGATGGGCCAAGTACTGTTTCACCCCTCCACTTT. Protein sequence: CASSDGPSTVSPLHF.

This clonotype has a count of ten or more. The chain is built from TRBV7-2 and TRBJ2-4; D remains unclear. Germline CDR1 and CDR2: SGHTA and FQGNSA. Between the trimmed V and J ends, which lost 2 bases and 8 bases, there was a span of 10 bases. The CDR3 consists of 13 residues. Written as DNA, the CDR3 is TGTGCCAGCAGCTTACAGGCTAGGGACATTCAGTACTTC. Translation gives CASSLQARDIQYF.

The chain recombines TRBV15 with TRBJ2-5, with D hard to call. The germline V gene encodes CDR1 LNHNV and CDR2 YYDKDF (reference sequence). The CDR3 is made up of 15 amino acids. Trimming took off 0 bases at V and 3 bases at J, with 11 bases between the two ends. DNA of the CDR3: TGTGCCACCAGCAGAGATCAAGGTAGAAAAGAGACCCAGTACTTC. Protein sequence: CATSRDQGRKETQYF.

This clonotype was seen only once. The rearrangement links TRBV14 to TRBJ2-1, with 15 bases that match TRBD2. The DNA end lines up better with TRBJ2-7; the J call may be wrong. The CDR3 runs to 15 residues. Germline V CDR1 and CDR2: SGHDN, FVKESK. The CDR3 nucleotides read TGTGCCAGCAGGGGACTAGCGGGGGGATACAATGAGCAGTACTTC. It is translated as CASRGLAGGYNEQYF.

The gene calls are TRBV19 and TRBJ1-1, with no clear D. V lost 3 bases and J 1 base, leaving 6 bases between the germline ends. The CDR3 loop spans 13 amino acids. CDR1 is LNHDA and CDR2 is SQIVND in the germline V gene (reference sequence). CDR3 amino acids: CASSIAENTEAFF. CDR3 bases: TGTGCCAGTAGTATTGCGGAGAACACTGAAGCTTTCTTT.

This clonotype came up a few times. This chain joins TRBV6-1 and TRBJ2-1, with TRBD2 matching 15 bases. The length of the CDR3 is 17 residues. Germline CDR1 is MNHNS and CDR2 is SASEGT. The trim removed 6 bases at V and 7 bases at J, leaving 10 bases unmatched. In DNA, the CDR3 is TGTGCCAGCAGCGGGACAGGACTAGCGGGGGGGTATAATGAGCAGTTCTTC. Its protein is CASSGTGLAGGYNEQFF.

Of note for this clonotype: Germline and junction disagree at one end, which may indicate a read error. The chain combines TRBV27 with TRBJ2-5; possibly TRBD2 for D (6 bases). The end of the DNA fits TRBJ2-7 better, so the J call may be wrong. The germline CDR1 and CDR2 sequences are MNHEY and SMNVEV (reference sequence). The CDR3 length is 16 residues. The CDR3 spells CASSYRSVGTLYEQYF. The CDR3 DNA reads as TGTGCCAGTAGTTATCGATCTGTTGGGACTCTCTACGAGCAGTACTTC.

This chain uses TRBV7-2 with TRBJ1-4, with D possibly matching TRBD1 (5 bases). Trimming removed 3 bases at V and 2 bases at J, with 13 bases between. Per the germline V gene, CDR1 is SGHTA and CDR2 is FQGNSA. The CDR3 has 16 amino acids. The CDR3 DNA reads as TGTGCCAGCAGCTTTAACAGGCCCGGGACTAATGAAAAACTGTTTTTT. As protein: CASSFNRPGTNEKLFF.